One and the same sample provided the 9 T cell receptor beta chains below, sequenced in a study of blood T cell repertoires in COVID-19. This table comes from immunoSEQ multiplex PCR, and its TCRdb copy is limited to in-frame clones, with some not included. The sample contains about 270,000 clones, about 82% of which appear only once. The sample was peripheral blood. These receptor sequences come from a woman at least 80 years old with COVID-19, enrolled during active disease.

The rearrangement uses TRBV9 and TRBJ2-1; D is ambiguous. CDR1 SGDLS and CDR2 YYNGEE come from the germline V gene. V shed 0 bases and J shed 0 bases, with 7 bases lying between them. The CDR3 runs 15 residues. Here the CDR3 DNA reads TGTGCCAGCAGCGTAGGAGTTAACTCCTACAATGAGCAGTTCTTC. Its protein product is CASSVGVNSYNEQFF.

The chain is built from TRBV6-5 and TRBJ2-7, with 8 bases aligning to TRBD2. With V trimmed by 4 bases and J by 2 bases, 7 bases remained unmatched. The germline V gene has CDR1 MNHEY and CDR2 SVGAGI. This CDR3 has 15 amino acids. The CDR3 sequence: CASSSRGGRAYEQYV. The CDR3 nucleotides read TGTGCCAGCAGTTCCCGCGGGGGGAGGGCCTACGAGCAGTACGTC.

This chain uses TRBV28 with TRBJ2-5; perhaps TRBD1 as D (7 bases). The CDR3 has 15 amino acids. V dropped 8 bases and J dropped 4 bases, with 20 bases sitting between them. Looked up from germline, CDR1 is MDHEN and CDR2 is SYDVKM. CDR3 region: CASGGTALIAETQYF. CDR3 in DNA: TGTGCCAGCGGGGGGACAGCGCTTATCGCAGAGACCCAGTACTTC.

The chain combines TRBV30 with TRBJ2-2, with D maybe TRBD1 (5 bases). The CDR3 contains 17 residues. V lost 0 bases to trimming and J lost 4 bases, with 18 bases between them. In germline, CDR1 is GTSNPN, CDR2 SVGIG (reference sequence). The CDR3 protein is CAWSVDADPQGTGELFF. CDR3 DNA sequence: TGTGCCTGGAGTGTGGATGCAGACCCTCAGGGCACCGGGGAGCTGTTTTTT.

J is TRBJ2-2 and V is TRBV19, with TRBD2 identical over 14 bases. There are 15 residues in the CDR3. Germline V gives CDR1 LNHDA, CDR2 SQIVND (reference sequence). The V segment lost 8 bases and the J segment 4 bases; nucleotides outside the gene matches: 3. The CDR3 spells CASGLAGGGTGELFF. For the CDR3, the DNA is TGTGCCAGTGGACTAGCGGGGGGTGGCACCGGGGAGCTGTTTTTT.

V usage is TRBV3-1 (or the pseudogene TRBV3-2) and J usage is TRBJ2-1, with 15 bases lining up with TRBD2. Germline V gives CDR1 LGHDT, CDR2 YNNKEL (reference sequence). The junction had 6 bases not matched to a gene; V was cut back by 6 bases and J by 6 bases. This CDR3 comprises 16 residues. The CDR3 protein is CASRLRTSGGANEQFF. DNA of the CDR3: TGTGCCAGCAGACTCAGGACTAGCGGGGGGGCCAATGAGCAGTTCTTC.

This chain links TRBV7-9 with TRBJ2-1, with 11 bases fitting TRBD2. From germline, CDR1 is SEHNR and CDR2 FQNEAQ (reference sequence). Unmatched junction bases numbered 8, after V lost 2 bases and J lost 8 bases. The CDR3 sequence is 16 residues long. The CDR3 is CASSLTGLADGHEQFF. The CDR3 DNA sequence: TGTGCCAGCAGCTTAACGGGACTAGCGGACGGCCATGAGCAGTTCTTC.

The gene calls are TRBV2 and TRBJ1-1; D is unclear. Germline V gives CDR1 SNHLY, CDR2 FYNNEI. Between the trimmed V and J ends, which lost 7 bases and 5 bases, there was a span of 8 bases. The CDR3 spans 11 residues. CDR3 protein: CASTTSTEAFF. CDR3 in DNA: TGTGCCAGCACGACTTCGACTGAAGCTTTCTTT. Together with reference TRBV2 and TRBJ1-1, the CDR3 gives the full variable domain: EPEVTQTPSHQVTQMGQEVILRCVPISNHLYFYWYRQILGQKVEFLVSFYNNEISEKSEIFDDQFSVERPDGSNFTLKIRSTKLEDSAMYFCASTTSTEAFFGQGTRLTVV.

The CDR3 DNA follows: TGTGCCAGCTCACCACAATTGTCCGGGACAGGGGGACGAGAGCAGTTCTTC. As protein: CASSPQLSGTGGREQFF. The rearrangement links TRBV18 to TRBJ2-1; 11 bases align to TRBD1. This CDR3 comprises 17 residues. V dropped 1 base and J dropped 10; count of bases not matched to a gene: 12. Germline V lookup: CDR1 KGHSH, CDR2 LQKENI.